The 29 T cell receptor beta chains below all came from one sample that was sequenced in a study of naive and memory T cell subsets (dated by TCRdb to about 2017). Broader findings and caveats from the paper: A few larger clonotypes were present in naive repertoires, especially CD8 naive repertoires, and these clonotypes were possibly memory cells re-expressing CD45RA.

What these receptors recognize is not known. The protocol used for the library was UMI-ligation and nested PCR. Sequencer: Illumina MiSeq. The beta constant-region primer was an equimolar mix of two oligonucleotides covering both TRBC1 and TRBC2. Four rounds of PCR, combining the SP2 primer with nested alpha and beta constant-region primers, were used to amplify the ligated cDNA. TCRdb reworked the public reads: Q25 trimming with fastp, MiXCR clone assembly, productive beta chains retained. All rows with the same CDR3 protein become a single entry with the most common DNA and genes. The sample records 150,000 or so distinct CDR3 sequences, roughly 20% of which are singletons. The ten largest clones add up to about 0.11% of the sample. Sample: naive CD4+ T cells from blood. What this sample's cell subset or site label stands for: naive T cells, CD45RA high CD27+. The receptors were gathered from a human donor in good health.

In this sample, this clonotype turned up a few times. V usage is TRBV30 and J usage is TRBJ2-1, with D perhaps given as TRBD1 or TRBD2 (6 bases each). Germline CDR1 GTSNPN, CDR2 SVGIG (reference sequence). Trimming took 3 bases from V and 4 from J, leaving 10 bases between them. The CDR3 is 13 amino acids. This CDR3 is CAWSRGTYNEQFF. In DNA, the CDR3 is TGTGCCTGGAGCCGGGGGACATACAATGAGCAGTTCTTC.

This clonotype was observed a few times. The gene calls are TRBV20-1 and TRBJ1-2, with 8 positions matching TRBD1. CDR1 DFQATT and CDR2 SNEGSKA come from the germline V gene (reference sequence). This CDR3 contains 13 residues. Germline trimming cut 5 bases from V and 4 bases from J; bases unmatched to any gene: 6. The CDR3 region has the DNA TGCAGTGCTCCCCGGGACAGGTCCTATGGCTACACCTTC. Its protein product is CSAPRDRSYGYTF.

The rearrangement uses TRBV15 and TRBJ2-5; D is undetermined. The CDR3 is 13 residues long. Germline V gene data show CDR1 as LNHNV and CDR2 as YYDKDF (reference sequence). V was pared by 0 bases and J by 5 bases, with 7 bases between. CDR3 coding DNA: TGTGCCACCAGCAGAGATCTTGGGGAGACCCAGTACTTC. The encoded protein is CATSRDLGETQYF.

This clonotype has a count of ten or more. DNA for the CDR3: TGTGCCAGCAGCCCCCTGAGGGACACCACCTACGAGCAGTACTTC. It yields the protein CASSPLRDTTYEQYF. The rearrangement links TRBV7-8 to TRBJ2-7; possibly TRBD1 for D (6 bases). Germline values: CDR1 SGHVS, CDR2 FQNEAQ. The CDR3 contains 15 residues. Trimming removed 5 bases from V and 2 bases from J, with 16 bases in between.

The chain links TRBV27 to TRBJ2-7; no reliable D call. The CDR3 is made up of 13 amino acids. The germline gives CDR1 MNHEY, CDR2 SMNVEV (reference sequence). V gave up 5 bases and J gave up 4 bases, with 12 bases separating them. Here the CDR3 reads CASSKRNQYEQYF. In DNA, the CDR3 is TGTGCCAGCAGTAAACGCAATCAATACGAGCAGTACTTC.

This clonotype was seen a handful of times. V and J are TRBV6-1 and TRBJ1-5; D gene uncertain. The V and J ends lost 4 bases and 1 base respectively, with 5 bases between them. This CDR3 region has 13 residues. Germline V CDR1 and CDR2: MNHNS, SASEGT. CDR3 sequence: CASSAWSNQPQHF. The CDR3 nucleotides are TGTGCCAGCAGTGCTTGGAGCAATCAGCCCCAGCATTTT.

This clonotype was recorded a few times. V and J are TRBV6-2 or TRBV6-3 and TRBJ2-7, with TRBD2 matching 7 bases. Losses at the gene ends were 2 bases for V and 2 bases for J; bases not matched to a gene: 6. This CDR3 contains 15 residues. The germline CDR1 and CDR2 sequences are MNHEY and SVGEGT. The CDR3 spells CASSYGPSGTYEQYF. The DNA for the CDR3 is TGTGCCAGCAGTTACGGCCCTAGCGGAACCTACGAGCAGTACTTC.

This clonotype was detected a few times. CDR3 in amino acids: CATSRDLMQGADTQYF. The CDR3 nucleotides read TGTGCCACCAGCAGAGATCTAATGCAGGGGGCGGATACGCAGTATTTT. The gene calls are TRBV15 and TRBJ2-3; 8 nucleotides align to TRBD1. The germline V gene has CDR1 LNHNV and CDR2 YYDKDF (reference sequence). Germline trimming cut 0 bases from V and 6 bases from J; bases unmatched to any gene: 8. The CDR3 spans 16 residues.

The chain recombines TRBV6-2 or TRBV6-3 with TRBJ2-2; a possible D gene is TRBD1 (6 bases). Germline-derived CDR1 and CDR2 are MNHEY and SVGEGT. The CDR3 runs 13 residues. Trimming took off 6 bases at V and 8 bases at J, with 13 bases between the two ends. Here the CDR3 reads CASSAGAGGELFF. CDR3 sequence (DNA): TGTGCCAGCAGCGCAGGGGCCGGTGGGGAGCTGTTTTTT.

V gene TRBV25-1 combines with J gene TRBJ2-3; D remains unclear. Germline V lookup: CDR1 MGHDK, CDR2 SYGVNS. Trimming stripped 3 bases from V and 5 bases from J, with 9 bases between. This CDR3 spans 13 amino acids. CDR3 coding DNA: TGTGCCAGCAGTGATCCCGGTAGAGATACGCAGTATTTT. Translation: CASSDPGRDTQYF.

The V gene is TRBV20-1, the J gene TRBJ1-6; D remains unclear. Per the germline V gene, CDR1 is DFQATT and CDR2 is SNEGSKA (reference sequence). Deletions cut 6 bases from V and 7 bases from J, with 13 bases between. This CDR3 is built from 13 residues. The CDR3 loop is CSAISAQNSPLHF. CDR3 in DNA: TGCAGTGCAATATCGGCCCAAAATTCACCCCTCCACTTT.

As concerns this clonotype: Germline is not matched at one junction end, which may reflect a read error. This chain uses TRBV7-7 with TRBJ2-1, with 13 nucleotides matching TRBD2. This CDR3 comprises 15 residues. Germline V lookup: CDR1 SSHAT, CDR2 FNYEAQ (reference sequence). The CDR3 loop reads CASSSGLAGVNEQFF. The CDR3 coding sequence is TGTGCTAGCAGCTCCGGACTAGCGGGAGTGAATGAGCAGTTCTTC. Variable domain in full (rest from reference TRBV7-7 and TRBJ2-1): GAGVSQSPRYKVTKRGQDVTLRCDPISSHATLYWYQQALGQGPEFLTYFNYEAQPDKSGLPSDRFSAERPEGSISTLTIQRTEQRDSAMYRCASSSGLAGVNEQFFGPGTRLTVL.

The chain uses TRBV20-1 and TRBJ1-2; D is ambiguous. Germline lookup yields CDR1 DFQATT and CDR2 SNEGSKA (reference sequence). This CDR3 spans 14 amino acids. V gave up 4 bases and J gave up 1 base, with 13 bases separating them. The CDR3 sequence: CSAIGQLINYGYTF. In nucleotides, the CDR3 is TGCAGTGCTATTGGCCAGTTGATTAACTATGGCTACACCTTC.

The chain is built from TRBV7-9 and TRBJ1-4; TRBD1 might be the D (6 bases). Between the trimmed V and J ends, which lost 3 bases and 4 bases, there was a span of 9 bases. The CDR3 has 14 residues. From germline, CDR1 is SEHNR and CDR2 FQNEAQ (reference sequence). The CDR3 is CASSFPGDNEKLFF. The CDR3 nucleotides read TGTGCCAGCAGCTTCCCAGGGGATAATGAAAAACTGTTTTTT.

The chain's CDR3 is CASSLAPGASTDTQYF. The CDR3 DNA follows: TGTGCCAGCAGCTTGGCCCCAGGGGCTAGCACAGATACGCAGTATTTT. The chain couples TRBV5-6 to TRBJ2-3; D is possibly TRBD1 (6 bases). Germline CDR1 reads SGHDT; CDR2 reads YYEEEE. This CDR3 contains 16 residues. Trimming took 0 bases from V and 0 from J, leaving 11 bases between them.

The rearrangement uses TRBV11-2 and TRBJ1-2; D unclear. Trimming cost V 5 bases and J 4 bases, with 14 bases left between them. This CDR3 region has 14 residues. Germline-derived CDR1 and CDR2 are SGHAT and FQNNGV. CDR3 bases: TGTGCCAGCAGCCCCGAAGGGCTCCCCTATGGCTACACCTTC. Its translation is CASSPEGLPYGYTF.

This clonotype was recorded a few times. The genes are TRBV27 and TRBJ2-7; tentatively, D is TRBD1 (6 bases). The CDR3 runs 14 residues. Germline CDR1 reads MNHEY; CDR2 reads SMNVEV (reference sequence). Trimming pared 11 bases from V and 5 bases from J, leaving 22 bases between. CDR3: CASSVRAGDNEQYF. CDR3 bases: TGTGCCTCCTCCGTCCGGGCAGGGGACAACGAGCAGTACTTC.

This clonotype was observed a handful of times. The chain carries TRBV10-3 and TRBJ2-7; D is perhaps TRBD1 (7 bases). Germline CDR1 is ENHRY and CDR2 is SYGVKD. The CDR3 length is 14 residues. Trimming stripped 6 bases from V and 3 bases from J, with 15 bases between. The CDR3 DNA is TGTGCCATCAGAGTACAGGGGAGGTTCTACGAGCAGTACTTC. Encoded protein: CAIRVQGRFYEQYF.

This clonotype was counted at least ten times. V and J are TRBV28 and TRBJ2-7; possible D gene TRBD1, 6 bases. Germline assignment: CDR1 MDHEN and CDR2 SYDVKM. The CDR3 has 14 residues. V gave up 6 bases and J gave up 4 bases, with 16 bases separating them. CDR3 loop: CASRDRDTRYEQYF. CDR3 DNA: TGTGCCAGCAGGGACCGGGACACGCGTTACGAGCAGTACTTC.

This clonotype has a handful of counts. The chain carries TRBV7-2 and TRBJ2-1; 10 nucleotides agree with TRBD2. The V gene end was trimmed by 5 bases and the J gene end by 4 bases; junction bases not matched to a gene: 11. Looked up from germline, CDR1 is SGHTA and CDR2 is FQGNSA. The CDR3 spans 17 residues. CDR3 sequence: CASSPPSGRDQYNEQFF. CDR3 nucleotides: TGTGCCAGCAGCCCCCCCAGCGGGAGGGACCAATACAATGAGCAGTTCTTC.

The sample holds a few counts of this clonotype. For the CDR3, the DNA is TGTGCCAGCAGTCCGGCGGGTATCAAGGGGCCAGATACGCAGTATTTT. It specifies CASSPAGIKGPDTQYF. The chain recombines TRBV27 with TRBJ2-3; TRBD1 or TRBD2 may be the D gene (5 bases each). This CDR3 spans 16 amino acids. CDR1 is MNHEY and CDR2 is SMNVEV in the germline V gene (reference sequence). Trimming stripped 5 bases from V and 4 bases from J, with 19 bases between.

This clonotype showed up just a few times. This chain links TRBV7-9 with TRBJ2-1; TRBD2 agrees at 11 bases. J was trimmed by 6 bases and V by 2 bases; bases with no gene match: 3. Germline V gene data show CDR1 as SEHNR and CDR2 as FQNEAQ (reference sequence). This CDR3 has 15 amino acids. The CDR3 is CASSLLAGGGNEQFF. Here the CDR3 DNA reads TGTGCCAGCAGCTTACTAGCGGGAGGCGGCAATGAGCAGTTCTTC.

In this sample, this clonotype turned up a few times. The rearrangement joins TRBV6-2 or TRBV6-3 to TRBJ2-4; D gene ambiguous. The V end lost 7 bases, the J end lost 3 bases, and 13 bases lay between the germline ends. The CDR3 totals 14 residues. Germline assignment: CDR1 MNHEY and CDR2 SVGEGT. CDR3 amino acids: CASTTDGLKNIQYF. As DNA, the CDR3 is TGTGCCAGCACCACGGATGGGCTCAAAAACATTCAGTACTTC.

This chain links TRBV29-1 with TRBJ1-2, with a weak D call TRBD1 (6 bases). This CDR3 comprises 14 residues. Germline V lookup: CDR1 SQVTM, CDR2 ANQGSEA. V was pared by 3 bases and J by 5 bases, with 16 bases between. CDR3 in amino acids: CSVDPHRDGYGYTF. As DNA, the CDR3 is TGCAGCGTTGATCCTCACAGGGATGGATATGGCTACACCTTC.

This clonotype has more than one count but fewer than ten. The chain links TRBV20-1 to TRBJ2-1, with a weak D call TRBD2 (6 bases). Trimming removed 3 bases from V and 3 bases from J, with 15 bases in between. The CDR3 runs 15 residues. The germline CDR1 and CDR2 sequences are DFQATT and SNEGSKA (reference sequence). Here the CDR3 DNA reads TGCAGTGCTAGGTCGGGACGGGAGAACTACAATGAGCAGTTCTTC. This gives the protein CSARSGRENYNEQFF.

This clonotype was seen ten or more times. The chain has TRBV18 and TRBJ2-7, with D possibly matching TRBD2 (6 bases). The CDR3 runs to 13 residues. The germline V gene has CDR1 KGHSH and CDR2 LQKENI. V was shortened by 6 bases and J by 0 bases, with 9 bases between the two germline ends. The CDR3 DNA reads TGTGCCAGCTCTCGGGACTCCTCCTACGAGCAGTACTTC. Translated: CASSRDSSYEQYF.

The rearrangement joins TRBV9 to TRBJ1-2; D ambiguous. Trimming cost V 0 bases and J 4 bases, with 16 bases left between them. The CDR3 runs to 16 residues. CDR1 and CDR2 from the germline V gene are SGDLS and YYNGEE. The CDR3 DNA is TGTGCCAGCAGCGTAGGTGAGATTCGGAGCGGCTATGGCTACACCTTC. This codes for CASSVGEIRSGYGYTF.

V gene TRBV5-5 combines with J gene TRBJ2-1, with D perhaps matching TRBD2 (5 bases). The V and J ends lost 0 bases and 10 bases respectively, with 17 bases between them. The CDR3 totals 15 residues. Germline values: CDR1 SGHKS, CDR2 YYEKEE (reference sequence). The CDR3 loop reads CASSLGLALVQEQFF. The CDR3 coding sequence is TGTGCCAGCAGCTTGGGGCTAGCCCTGGTACAAGAGCAGTTCTTC.

This clonotype was counted a few times. The chain has TRBV6-6 and TRBJ2-5; a possible D gene is TRBD1 (5 bases). Deletions cut 7 bases from V and 1 base from J, with 16 bases between. Germline V CDR1 and CDR2: MNHNY, SVGAGI (reference sequence). The CDR3 runs to 15 residues. The CDR3 DNA sequence: TGTGCCAGCACCCCCTTGACAGTGACCCAAGAGACCCAGTACTTC. This translates into CASTPLTVTQETQYF.